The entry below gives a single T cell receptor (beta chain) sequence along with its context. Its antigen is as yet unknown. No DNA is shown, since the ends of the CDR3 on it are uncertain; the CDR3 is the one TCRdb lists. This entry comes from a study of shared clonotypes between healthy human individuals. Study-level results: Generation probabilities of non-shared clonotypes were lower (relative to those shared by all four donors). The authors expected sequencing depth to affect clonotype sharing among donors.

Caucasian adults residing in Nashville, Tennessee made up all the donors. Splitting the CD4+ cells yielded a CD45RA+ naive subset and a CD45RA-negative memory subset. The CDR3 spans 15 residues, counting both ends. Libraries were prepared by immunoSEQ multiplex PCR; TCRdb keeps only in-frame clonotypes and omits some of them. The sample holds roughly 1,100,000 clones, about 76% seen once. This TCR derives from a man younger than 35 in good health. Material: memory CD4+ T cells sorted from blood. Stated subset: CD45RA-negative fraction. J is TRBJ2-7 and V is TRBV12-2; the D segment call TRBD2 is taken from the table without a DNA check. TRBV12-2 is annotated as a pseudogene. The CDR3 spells CASRLDWASGTEQYF.